The 7 T cell receptor beta chains below all came from one sample that was sequenced in a study of T cells in Graves' hyperthyroidism and ophthalmopathy. Researchers took RNA transcripts and amplified the TCR beta CDR3 regions from them. First-round RT-PCR targeting the TCR CDR3 was performed with the HTBI primer set. TCRdb independently ran MiXCR on the multiplex PCR reads; one entry per CDR3 protein. The sample holds about 500,000 distinct CDR3 sequences, approximately 14% seen once. The sequencing sample was made of blood. The source of these receptors is a woman under 30 with Graves' hyperthyroidism.

This chain connects TRBV7-9 to TRBJ1-1; 11 positions agree with TRBD1. Trimming cost V 3 bases and J 11 bases; bases outside gene matches: 8. The length of the CDR3 is 14 residues. The V gene's germline CDR1 is SEHNR and CDR2 FQNEAQ (reference sequence). CDR3 sequence: CASSFAGTGGAAFF. CDR3 DNA: TGTGCCAGCAGCTTCGCTGGGACAGGGGGAGCGGCTTTCTTT.

This sequence joins TRBV25-1 and TRBJ1-3; the D is unclear. Germline V CDR1 and CDR2: MGHDK, SYGVNS. V gave up 3 bases and J gave up 1 base, with 10 bases separating them. CDR3 length: 15 amino acids. CDR3 protein: CASSDPTYSGNTIYF. Written as DNA, the CDR3 is TGTGCCAGCAGTGATCCGACATATTCTGGAAACACCATATATTTT.

This clonotype has a count of ten or more. The gene calls are TRBV20-1 and TRBJ2-7; maybe TRBD2 (6 bases). Germline CDR1 is DFQATT and CDR2 is SNEGSKA (reference sequence). The CDR3 is 13 residues long. Trimming stripped 1 base from V and 3 bases from J, with 10 bases between. The CDR3 bases are TGCAGTGCTAGAGCGGGAGAGGGCTACGAGCAGTACGTC. This sequence encodes CSARAGEGYEQYV.

This clonotype was counted ten times or more. Relative to the germline gene, one junction end is altered; a read error may explain this. The rearrangement links TRBV30 to TRBJ1-2; weak D call: TRBD1 (6 bases). The CDR3 has 13 amino acids. The germline V gene has CDR1 GTSNPN and CDR2 SVGIG (reference sequence). CDR3 residues: CACSGGAPYGYTF. Written as DNA, the CDR3 is TGTGCCTGCAGTGGGGGGGCCCCGTATGGCTACACCTTC.

This clonotype was found many times. The chain recombines TRBV5-1 with TRBJ2-1; TRBD1 agrees at 9 bases. The CDR3 length is 15 residues. Germline-derived CDR1 and CDR2 are SGHRS and YFSETQ. V was pared by 3 bases and J by 0 bases, with 1 base of the junction left unmatched. CDR3 nucleotide sequence: TGCGCCAGCAGCTCGACAGGGGGCTCCTACAATGAGCAGTTCTTC. This encodes CASSSTGGSYNEQFF.

This clonotype was recorded many times. This sequence joins TRBV9 and TRBJ2-1; TRBD2 might be the D (6 bases). The CDR3 has 13 residues. Germline assignment: CDR1 SGDLS and CDR2 YYNGEE. The germline V and J ends were trimmed by 1 base and 8 bases, with 10 bases remaining between them. The CDR3 reads CASSVLGGDEQFF. The CDR3 nucleotides read TGTGCCAGCAGCGTATTGGGAGGTGATGAGCAGTTCTTC. Variable domain in full (rest from reference TRBV9 and TRBJ2-1): DSGVTQTPKHLITATGQRVTLRCSPRSGDLSVYWYQQSLDQGLQFLIQYYNGEERAKGNILERFSAQQFPDLHSELNLSSLELGDSALYFCASSVLGGDEQFFGPGTRLTVL.

The chain uses TRBV6-5 and TRBJ2-1, with TRBD2 matching over 12 bases. Germline V gene data show CDR1 as MNHEY and CDR2 as SVGAGI. Trimming cost V 0 bases and J 7 bases; bases outside gene matches: 4. The CDR3 covers 16 residues. In nucleotides, the CDR3 is TGTGCCAGCAGTTACTCTCGACTAGCGGGAGTGAATGAGCAGTTCTTC. Protein: CASSYSRLAGVNEQFF.